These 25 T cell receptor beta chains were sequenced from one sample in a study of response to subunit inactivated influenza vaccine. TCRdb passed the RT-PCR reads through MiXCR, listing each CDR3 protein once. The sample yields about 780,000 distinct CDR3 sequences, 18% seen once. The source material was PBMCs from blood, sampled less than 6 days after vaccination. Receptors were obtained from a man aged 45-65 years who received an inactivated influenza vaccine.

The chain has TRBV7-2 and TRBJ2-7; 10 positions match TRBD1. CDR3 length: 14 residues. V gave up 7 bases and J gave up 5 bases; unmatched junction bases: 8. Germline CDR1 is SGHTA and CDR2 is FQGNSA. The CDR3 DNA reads TGTGCCAGCAAATCCGGGACAGGGGTCGACGAGCAGTACTTC. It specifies CASKSGTGVDEQYF.

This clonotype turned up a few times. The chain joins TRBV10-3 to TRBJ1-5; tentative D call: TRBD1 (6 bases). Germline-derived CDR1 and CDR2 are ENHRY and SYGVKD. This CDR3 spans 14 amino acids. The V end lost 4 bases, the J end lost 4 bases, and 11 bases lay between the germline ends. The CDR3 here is CAISVQGKNQPQHF. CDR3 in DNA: TGTGCCATCAGTGTACAGGGCAAAAATCAGCCCCAGCATTTT.

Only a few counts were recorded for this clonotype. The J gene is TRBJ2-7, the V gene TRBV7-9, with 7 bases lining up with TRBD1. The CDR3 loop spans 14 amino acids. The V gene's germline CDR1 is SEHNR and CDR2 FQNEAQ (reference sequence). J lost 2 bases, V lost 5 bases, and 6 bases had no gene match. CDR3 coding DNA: TGTGCCAGCAGCGGACGGACAGGTCCCTACGAGCAGTACTTC. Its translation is CASSGRTGPYEQYF.

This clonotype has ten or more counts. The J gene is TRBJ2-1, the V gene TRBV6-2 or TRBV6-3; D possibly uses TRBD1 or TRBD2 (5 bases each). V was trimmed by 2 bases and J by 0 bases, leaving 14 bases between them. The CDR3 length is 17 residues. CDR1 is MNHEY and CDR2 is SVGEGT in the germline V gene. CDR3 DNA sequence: TGTGCCAGCAGTTACGGGGACGGTCCAAGCTCCTACAATGAGCAGTTCTTC. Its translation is CASSYGDGPSSYNEQFF.

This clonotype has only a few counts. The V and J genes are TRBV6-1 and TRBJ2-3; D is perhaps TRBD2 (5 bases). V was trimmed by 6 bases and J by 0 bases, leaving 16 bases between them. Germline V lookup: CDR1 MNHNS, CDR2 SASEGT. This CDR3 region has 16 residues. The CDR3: CASSSDSHISTDTQYF. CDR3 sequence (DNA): TGTGCCAGCAGCTCGGACTCGCATATCAGCACAGATACGCAGTATTTT.

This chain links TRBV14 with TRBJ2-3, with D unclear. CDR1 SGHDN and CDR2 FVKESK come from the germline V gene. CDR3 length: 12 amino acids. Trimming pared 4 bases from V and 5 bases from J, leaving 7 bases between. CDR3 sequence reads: CASSRFRDTQYF. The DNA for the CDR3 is TGTGCCAGCAGCCGCTTCCGAGATACGCAGTATTTT.

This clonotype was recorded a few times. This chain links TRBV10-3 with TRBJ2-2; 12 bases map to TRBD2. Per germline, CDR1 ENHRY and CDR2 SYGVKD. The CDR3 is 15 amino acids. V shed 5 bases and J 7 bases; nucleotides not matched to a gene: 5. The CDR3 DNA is TGTGCCATCAGTAGACTAGCGGGAGCGGACGGGGAGCTGTTTTTT. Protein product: CAISRLAGADGELFF.

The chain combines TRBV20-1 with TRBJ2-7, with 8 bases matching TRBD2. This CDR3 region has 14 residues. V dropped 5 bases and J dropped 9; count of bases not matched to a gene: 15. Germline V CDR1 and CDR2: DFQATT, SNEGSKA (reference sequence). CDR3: CSADVREVLRGQYF. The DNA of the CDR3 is TGCAGTGCTGATGTGCGGGAGGTGCTACGTGGGCAGTACTTC.

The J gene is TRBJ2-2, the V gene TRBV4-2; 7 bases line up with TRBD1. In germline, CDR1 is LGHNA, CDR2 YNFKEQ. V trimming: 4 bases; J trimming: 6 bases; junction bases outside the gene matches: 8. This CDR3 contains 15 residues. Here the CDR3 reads CASSPTGWGPGELFF. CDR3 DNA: TGTGCCAGCAGCCCGACAGGGTGGGGTCCCGGGGAGCTGTTTTTT.

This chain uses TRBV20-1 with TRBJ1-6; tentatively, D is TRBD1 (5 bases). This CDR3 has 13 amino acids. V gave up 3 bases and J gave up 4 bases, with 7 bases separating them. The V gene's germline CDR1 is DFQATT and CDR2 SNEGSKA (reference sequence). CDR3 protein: CSARGTYNSPLHF. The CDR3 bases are TGCAGTGCTAGGGGGACTTATAATTCACCCCTCCACTTT.

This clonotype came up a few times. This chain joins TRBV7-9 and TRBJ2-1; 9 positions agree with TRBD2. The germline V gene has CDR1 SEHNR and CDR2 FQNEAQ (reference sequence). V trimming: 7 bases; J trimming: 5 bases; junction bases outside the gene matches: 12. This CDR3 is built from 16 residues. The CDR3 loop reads CASNPAGGGANNEQFF. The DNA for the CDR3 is TGTGCCAGCAACCCCGCAGGCGGGGGGGCCAACAATGAGCAGTTCTTC.

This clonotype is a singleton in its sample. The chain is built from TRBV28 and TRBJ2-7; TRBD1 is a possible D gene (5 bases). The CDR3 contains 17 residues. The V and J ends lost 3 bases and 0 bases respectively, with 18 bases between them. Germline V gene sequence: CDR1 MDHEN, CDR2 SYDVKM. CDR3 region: CASSFFLQGLDSYEQYF. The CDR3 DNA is TGTGCCAGCAGTTTTTTTCTCCAGGGTTTGGACTCCTACGAGCAGTACTTC.

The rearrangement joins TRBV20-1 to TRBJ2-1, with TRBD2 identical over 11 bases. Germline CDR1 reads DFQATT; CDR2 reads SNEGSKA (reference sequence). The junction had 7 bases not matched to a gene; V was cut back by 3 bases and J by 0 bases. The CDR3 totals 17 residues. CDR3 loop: CSARLTSGANSYNEQFF. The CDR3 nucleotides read TGCAGTGCTAGGTTGACTAGCGGGGCGAACTCCTACAATGAGCAGTTCTTC.

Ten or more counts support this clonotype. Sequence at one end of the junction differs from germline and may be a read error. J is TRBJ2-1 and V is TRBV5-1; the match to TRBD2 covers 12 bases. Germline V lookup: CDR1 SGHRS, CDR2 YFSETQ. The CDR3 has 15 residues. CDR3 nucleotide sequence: TGTGCCAGCAGCGCGACTAGCGGGAGCTACAATGAGCAGTTCTTC. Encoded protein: CASSATSGSYNEQFF.

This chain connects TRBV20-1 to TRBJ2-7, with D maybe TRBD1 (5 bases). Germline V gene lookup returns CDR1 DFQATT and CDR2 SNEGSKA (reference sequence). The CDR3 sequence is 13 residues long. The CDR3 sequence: CSWGQAPGYEQYF. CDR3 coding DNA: TGCAGCTGGGGCCAGGCTCCGGGCTACGAGCAGTACTTC.

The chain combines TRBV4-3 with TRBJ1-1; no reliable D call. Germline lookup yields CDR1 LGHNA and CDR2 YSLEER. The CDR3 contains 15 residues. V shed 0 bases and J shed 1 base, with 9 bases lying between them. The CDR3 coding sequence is TGCGCCAGCAGCCAAGATTGGGGTCCGAACACTGAAGCTTTCTTT. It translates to CASSQDWGPNTEAFF.

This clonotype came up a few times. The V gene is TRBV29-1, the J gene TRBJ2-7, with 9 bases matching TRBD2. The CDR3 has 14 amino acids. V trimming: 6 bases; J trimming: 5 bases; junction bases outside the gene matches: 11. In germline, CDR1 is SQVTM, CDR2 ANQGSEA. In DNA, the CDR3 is TGCAGCGTCCAAGGGCTAGCGGGATCAAACGAGCAGTACTTC. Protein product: CSVQGLAGSNEQYF.

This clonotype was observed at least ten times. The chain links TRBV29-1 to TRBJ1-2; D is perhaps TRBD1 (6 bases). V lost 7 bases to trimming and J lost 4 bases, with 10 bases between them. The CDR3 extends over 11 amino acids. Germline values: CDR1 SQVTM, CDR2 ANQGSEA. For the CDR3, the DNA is TGCAGCGCTGGACAGTCCTATGGCTACACCTTC. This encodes CSAGQSYGYTF.

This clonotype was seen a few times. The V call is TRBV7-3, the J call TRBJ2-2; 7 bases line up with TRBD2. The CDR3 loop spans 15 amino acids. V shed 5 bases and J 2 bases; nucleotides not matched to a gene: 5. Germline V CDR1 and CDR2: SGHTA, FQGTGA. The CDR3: CASSPWDYNTGELFF. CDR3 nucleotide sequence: TGTGCCAGCAGCCCATGGGACTACAACACCGGGGAGCTGTTTTTT.

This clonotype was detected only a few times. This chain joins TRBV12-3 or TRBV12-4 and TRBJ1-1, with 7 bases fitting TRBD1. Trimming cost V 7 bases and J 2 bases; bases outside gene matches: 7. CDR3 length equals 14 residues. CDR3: CASTLTGFNTEAFF. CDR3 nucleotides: TGTGCCAGCACCCTGACAGGGTTCAACACTGAAGCTTTCTTT.

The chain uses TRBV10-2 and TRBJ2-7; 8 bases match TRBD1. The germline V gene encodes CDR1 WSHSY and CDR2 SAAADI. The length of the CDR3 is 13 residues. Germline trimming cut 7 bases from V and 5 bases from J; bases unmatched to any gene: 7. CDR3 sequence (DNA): TGCGCCAGCAATGGACAGGGCAACCACGAGCAGTACTTC. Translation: CASNGQGNHEQYF.

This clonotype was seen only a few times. In nucleotides, the CDR3 is TGTGCCAGCAGCCACGGGACAGCGTTCGCCGGGGAGCTGTTTTTT. Translated: CASSHGTAFAGELFF. V is TRBV28 and J is TRBJ2-2; TRBD1 matches at 7 bases. This CDR3 is 15 amino acids long. In germline, CDR1 is MDHEN, CDR2 SYDVKM. V shed 6 bases, J shed 6 bases, and the junction held 10 bases outside the gene matches.

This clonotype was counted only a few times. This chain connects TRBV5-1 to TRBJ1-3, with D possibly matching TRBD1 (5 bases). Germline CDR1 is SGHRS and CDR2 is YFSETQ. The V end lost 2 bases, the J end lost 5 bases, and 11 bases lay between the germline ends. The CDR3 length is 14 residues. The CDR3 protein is CASSFDSPRNTIYF. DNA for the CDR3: TGCGCCAGCAGCTTCGACAGTCCGAGAAACACCATATATTTT.

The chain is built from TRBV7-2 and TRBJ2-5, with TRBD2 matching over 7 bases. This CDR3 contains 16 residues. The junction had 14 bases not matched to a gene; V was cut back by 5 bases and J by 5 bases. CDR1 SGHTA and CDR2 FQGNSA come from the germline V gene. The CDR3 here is CASSRSIGRWGETQYF. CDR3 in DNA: TGTGCCAGCAGCAGATCCATCGGGAGGTGGGGCGAGACCCAGTACTTC. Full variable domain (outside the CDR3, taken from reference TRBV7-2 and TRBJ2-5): GAGVSQSPSNKVTEKGKDVELRCDPISGHTALYWYRQSLGQGLEFLIYFQGNSAPDKSGLPSDRFSAERTGGSVSTLTIQRTQQEDSAVYLCASSRSIGRWGETQYFGPGTRLLVL.

CDR3 residues: CASSLLGPREQYF. In nucleotides, the CDR3 is TGTGCCAGCAGCCTACTAGGACCGCGCGAGCAGTACTTC. The chain couples TRBV3-1 to TRBJ2-7; a weak D match, TRBD2 (5 bases). Trimming took 4 bases from V and 6 from J, leaving 13 bases between them. Germline V lookup: CDR1 LGHDT, CDR2 YNNKEL (reference sequence). The CDR3 length is 13 residues.